This TCR beta chain was identified in a study of T-cell reconstitution after alpha-beta-depleted transplantation in children. This clonotype was observed many times. CDR3 length: 13 residues. Trimming removed 6 bases at V and 0 bases at J, with 8 bases between. The TCRbeta library incorporated unique molecular identifiers. TCRdb called the PCR reads again in MiXCR, with one record for every CDR3 protein. The sample has fewer than 95,000 distinct CDR3 sequences, roughly an eighth seen once. The V gene is TRBV12-3 or TRBV12-4, the J gene TRBJ1-1; D call uncertain. The input for sequencing was PBMCs from the stem cell graft donor, taken from the stem cell graft. The clonotype originates from a human donor who donated a stem cell graft to a child with inherited bone marrow failure. CDR3 bases: TGTGCCAGCAGCGTACAGCTGAACACTGAAGCTTTCTTT. Protein product: CASSVQLNTEAFF.